Presented here are 31 T cell receptor beta chains from one specimen sequenced in a study of blood T cell repertoires in COVID-19. Repertoires were generated with immunoSEQ multiplex PCR, while TCRdb's copy carries only in-frame clones and drops some. The profile covers over 40,000 clones, with roughly four fifths appearing a single time and around 7.4% taken by the ten largest. The specimen sequenced was peripheral blood. These TCRs come from a man aged 55 to 70 with active COVID-19.

This chain connects TRBV6-1 to TRBJ1-2; D not resolved. Germline V CDR1 and CDR2: MNHNS, SASEGT. The V end lost 2 bases, the J end lost 9 bases, and 16 bases lay between the germline ends. There are 14 residues in the CDR3. The CDR3 DNA reads as TGTGCCAGCAGTGAAAGTCTAGCGAGTCAGCGCTACACCTTC. Translating gives CASSESLASQRYTF.

The V and J genes are TRBV29-1 and TRBJ2-5; 14 bases are shared with TRBD2. With V trimmed by 2 bases and J by 4 bases, 6 bases remained unmatched. Per germline, CDR1 SQVTM and CDR2 ANQGSEA. The CDR3 spans 16 residues. The DNA for the CDR3 is TGCAGCGTTGAACGGACTAGCGGGAGGAGGCGAGAGACCCAGTACTTC. Translation: CSVERTSGRRRETQYF. Looking up the rest from reference TRBV29-1 and TRBJ2-5 gives the full variable domain: SAVISQKPSRDICQRGTSLTIQCQVDSQVTMMFWYRQQPGQSLTLIATANQGSEATYESGFVIDKFPISRPNLTFSTLTVSNMSPEDSSIYLCSVERTSGRRRETQYFGPGTRLLVL.

The rearrangement links TRBV2 to TRBJ2-3, with a tentative D call TRBD2 (7 bases). In germline, CDR1 is SNHLY, CDR2 FYNNEI. Trimming took 0 bases from V and 2 from J, leaving 9 bases between them. CDR3 length: 15 amino acids. The chain's CDR3 is CASSEAGGPTDTQYF. The CDR3 DNA sequence: TGTGCCAGCAGTGAAGCGGGGGGGCCCACAGATACGCAGTATTTT. Based on the CDR3 plus reference TRBV2 and TRBJ2-3, the full variable domain is EPEVTQTPSHQVTQMGQEVILRCVPISNHLYFYWYRQILGQKVEFLVSFYNNEISEKSEIFDDQFSVERPDGSNFTLKIRSTKLEDSAMYFCASSEAGGPTDTQYFGPGTRLTVL.

V is TRBV10-3 and J is TRBJ1-4; D perhaps matches TRBD1 (6 bases). Germline values: CDR1 ENHRY, CDR2 SYGVKD. V was shortened by 6 bases and J by 1 base, with 9 bases between the two germline ends. The CDR3 runs 14 residues. The CDR3 region is CAIRKDRTNEKLFF. CDR3 sequence (DNA): TGTGCCATCAGGAAGGACAGAACTAATGAAAAACTGTTTTTT.

The chain employs TRBV12-3 or TRBV12-4 and TRBJ2-3, with a tentative D call TRBD1 (6 bases). Trimming removed 6 bases from V and 4 bases from J, with 11 bases in between. The CDR3 length is 13 residues. CDR3: CASRWAGADTQYF. The CDR3 DNA reads as TGTGCCAGCAGGTGGGCAGGGGCAGATACGCAGTATTTT.

The chain couples TRBV6-6 to TRBJ2-3; the match to TRBD2 covers 9 bases. CDR3 length: 15 amino acids. From germline, CDR1 is MNHNY and CDR2 SVGAGI (reference sequence). The V and J ends lost 6 bases and 2 bases, in that order; junction bases with no gene match: 6. CDR3 region: CASSNSGGDTDTQYF. Written as DNA, the CDR3 is TGTGCCAGCAGCAATAGCGGGGGAGACACAGATACGCAGTATTTT.

This clone was detected only once. CDR3 protein: CATVRTAMNTEAFF. CDR3 nucleotide sequence: TGTGCCACCGTCAGGACAGCCATGAACACTGAAGCTTTCTTT. This chain connects TRBV19 to TRBJ1-1; D is perhaps TRBD1 (6 bases). Germline CDR1 reads LNHDA; CDR2 reads SQIVND (reference sequence). This CDR3 comprises 14 residues. The V end was cut by 10 bases, the J end by 0 bases, with 15 bases between.

The chain joins TRBV5-1 to TRBJ2-7; D is unresolved. This CDR3 spans 11 amino acids. Trimming cost V 6 bases and J 1 base, with 5 bases left between them. CDR1 is SGHRS, CDR2 YFSETQ, per germline. CDR3 DNA sequence: TGCGCCAGCACCAATTCCTACGAGCAGTACTTC. Translated: CASTNSYEQYF.

This CDR3 reads CATSDPAGYRVTF. The CDR3, as DNA: TGTGCCACCAGTGATCCGGCAGGGTATAGGGTCACCTTC. V and J are TRBV24-1 and TRBJ1-2; TRBD1 might be the D (5 bases). Trimming pared 3 bases from V and 13 bases from J, leaving 17 bases between. The CDR3 has 13 residues. Germline-derived CDR1 and CDR2 are KGHDR and SFDVKD.

V and J are TRBV24-1 and TRBJ2-1, with TRBD2 as a possible D gene (7 bases). Trimming took off 7 bases at V and 2 bases at J, with 11 bases between the two ends. The CDR3 sequence is 14 residues long. Per the germline V gene, CDR1 is KGHDR and CDR2 is SFDVKD. The CDR3, as DNA: TGTGCCACCAGGGGAGGGGGGGCCTACAATGAGCAGTTCTTC. Its translation is CATRGGGAYNEQFF.

This clone was seen only once. Here the CDR3 DNA reads TGTGCCAGCAGTCCATCCTATGGGGGGAGCTCCTACGAGCAGTACTTC. Its protein product is CASSPSYGGSSYEQYF. This rearrangement joins TRBV6-2 or TRBV6-3 to TRBJ2-7; D perhaps matches TRBD2 (6 bases). Germline V CDR1 and CDR2: MNHEY, SVGEGT. V gave up 5 bases and J gave up 0 bases, with 17 bases separating them. This CDR3 has 16 amino acids.

This clone appeared a single time. The chain recombines TRBV10-3 with TRBJ2-1; perhaps TRBD2 as D (5 bases). This CDR3 has 16 residues. Germline CDR1 is ENHRY and CDR2 is SYGVKD. The germline V and J ends were trimmed by 0 bases and 5 bases, with 14 bases remaining between them. For the CDR3, the DNA is TGTGCCATCAGTGAGTCGAGGGTCAGAACCCACAATGAGCAGTTCTTC. Its protein product is CAISESRVRTHNEQFF.

The chain couples TRBV19 to TRBJ1-1; D is ambiguous. This CDR3 region has 16 residues. CDR1 is LNHDA and CDR2 is SQIVND in the germline V gene (reference sequence). The V and J ends lost 3 bases and 6 bases respectively, with 20 bases between them. The CDR3 sequence: CASSMPYVGKEAEAFF. Here the CDR3 DNA reads TGTGCCAGTAGTATGCCATATGTGGGTAAGGAGGCTGAAGCTTTCTTT.

The V and J genes are TRBV7-8 and TRBJ2-1; tentatively, D is TRBD2 (6 bases). The CDR3 contains 14 residues. V lost 8 bases, J lost 7 bases, and 18 bases lay in between. Germline loops: CDR1 SGHVS, CDR2 FQNEAQ. CDR3 sequence reads: CASRSPGRGNEQFF. The DNA for the CDR3 is TGTGCCAGCCGATCGCCCGGGAGAGGAAATGAGCAGTTCTTC.

The genes are TRBV12-5 and TRBJ2-6; TRBD1 agrees at 9 bases. The V gene end was trimmed by 0 bases and the J gene end by 3 bases; junction bases not matched to a gene: 9. Germline assignment: CDR1 LGHNT and CDR2 FRNRAP. This CDR3 has 19 amino acids. This CDR3 is CASGLVQGAVRVGANVLTF. CDR3 DNA sequence: TGTGCTAGTGGTTTGGTACAGGGGGCAGTGAGAGTTGGGGCCAACGTCCTGACTTTC.

CDR3 residues: CASSETPTGTNEKLFF. The CDR3 coding sequence is TGTGCCAGCAGTGAGACCCCGACAGGGACTAATGAAAAACTGTTTTTT. The V and J genes are TRBV2 and TRBJ1-4; 7 bases are a match to TRBD1. V trimming: 3 bases; J trimming: 2 bases; junction bases outside the gene matches: 6. This CDR3 region has 16 residues. Germline loops: CDR1 SNHLY, CDR2 FYNNEI.

This clone has just a few counts. The chain is built from TRBV5-1 and TRBJ2-3; the match to TRBD2 covers 10 bases. CDR3 length equals 15 residues. J gave up 6 bases and V 2 bases, and 6 bases lay outside the gene matches. Germline CDR1 is SGHRS and CDR2 is YFSETQ. Here the CDR3 reads CASSFSGGGADTQYF. Written as DNA, the CDR3 is TGCGCCAGCAGCTTCAGCGGGGGGGGCGCTGATACGCAGTATTTT.

The genes are TRBV5-1 and TRBJ2-3; 8 bases map to TRBD2. The CDR3 runs 14 residues. J was trimmed by 5 bases and V by 4 bases; bases with no gene match: 6. The germline CDR1 and CDR2 sequences are SGHRS and YFSETQ. As DNA, the CDR3 is TGCGCCAGCAGCCCGGGACTAGGGGGAGATACGCAGTATTTT. It specifies CASSPGLGGDTQYF.

In this sample, this clone turned up once. J is TRBJ2-5 and V is TRBV7-7, with 8 bases lining up with TRBD1. This CDR3 region has 12 residues. The germline CDR1 and CDR2 sequences are SSHAT and FNYEAQ (reference sequence). CDR3 sequence: CASGQGQETQYF. In DNA, the CDR3 is TGTGCTAGCGGACAGGGACAAGAGACCCAGTACTTC.

This clone was observed a single time. The chain employs TRBV28 and TRBJ2-1, with a tentative D call TRBD2 (6 bases). V lost 2 bases and J 2 bases, leaving 10 bases between the germline ends. The germline CDR1 and CDR2 sequences are MDHEN and SYDVKM. This CDR3 contains 15 residues. CDR3 sequence (DNA): TGTGCCAGCAGTTTAGCGGACTACCCCTACAATGAGCAGTTCTTC. Residues: CASSLADYPYNEQFF.

The rearrangement joins TRBV5-1 to TRBJ2-1, with D perhaps TRBD1 (7 bases). The CDR3 runs to 16 residues. Germline V gives CDR1 SGHRS, CDR2 YFSETQ. V lost 2 bases and J lost 7, with 19 bases in between. For the CDR3, the DNA is TGCGCCAGCAGCTTATCGGGCACAGGGGCGGGAAATGAGCAGTTCTTC. This sequence encodes CASSLSGTGAGNEQFF.

This sequence joins TRBV11-3 and TRBJ2-3; the match to TRBD2 covers 7 bases. The V gene's germline CDR1 is SGHNT and CDR2 YENEEA. V dropped 2 bases and J dropped 9; count of bases not matched to a gene: 2. This CDR3 spans 12 amino acids. In nucleotides, the CDR3 is TGTGCCAGCAGCTTAATCGGGGGGACGCAGTATTTT. Protein: CASSLIGGTQYF.

In its sample, this clone was seen once. This chain uses TRBV20-1 with TRBJ2-7; 9 positions match TRBD2. The germline V gene encodes CDR1 DFQATT and CDR2 SNEGSKA (reference sequence). V gave up 3 bases and J gave up 5 bases; unmatched junction bases: 8. CDR3 length: 14 amino acids. CDR3 nucleotide sequence: TGCAGTGCTAGTCCGCTAGCGGGGTTTGACGAGCAGTACTTC. It specifies CSASPLAGFDEQYF.

This chain uses TRBV5-1 with TRBJ2-1; TRBD2 agrees at 7 bases. Germline CDR1 is SGHRS and CDR2 is YFSETQ. J was trimmed by 2 bases and V by 4 bases; bases with no gene match: 9. The CDR3 has 16 residues. For the CDR3, the DNA is TGCGCCAGCAGCCTAACCAAGCGGGGAACCTACAATGAGCAGTTCTTC. Translating it yields CASSLTKRGTYNEQFF.

The chain links TRBV12-3 or TRBV12-4 to TRBJ2-5; the D gene is possibly TRBD2 (5 bases). V shed 6 bases and J shed 5 bases, with 10 bases lying between them. The CDR3 totals 12 residues. The CDR3 coding sequence is TGTGCCAGCAGCTCAAGGAGGGAGACCCAGTACTTC. This encodes CASSSRRETQYF.

The V call is TRBV7-2, the J call TRBJ2-3, with D possibly matching TRBD2 (6 bases). Germline CDR1 reads SGHTA; CDR2 reads FQGNSA. Trimming pared 7 bases from V and 2 bases from J, leaving 16 bases between. The CDR3 is made up of 15 amino acids. CDR3 protein: CASTKTGTFTDTQYF. The CDR3 nucleotides are TGTGCCAGCACTAAGACCGGGACTTTCACAGATACGCAGTATTTT. Using reference TRBV7-2 and TRBJ2-3 for the parts outside the CDR3, the full variable domain is GAGVSQSPSNKVTEKGKDVELRCDPISGHTALYWYRQSLGQGLEFLIYFQGNSAPDKSGLPSDRFSAERTGGSVSTLTIQRTQQEDSAVYLCASTKTGTFTDTQYFGPGTRLTVL.

The chain joins TRBV6-5 to TRBJ1-2, with D possibly matching TRBD1 (6 bases). CDR3 length: 13 residues. The V end was cut by 5 bases, the J end by 5 bases, with 12 bases between. Germline assignment: CDR1 MNHEY and CDR2 SVGAGI. This CDR3 reads CASSQGRRYGYTF. The CDR3 DNA is TGTGCCAGCAGTCAGGGGCGCCGGTATGGCTACACCTTC.

The chain employs TRBV19 and TRBJ1-3; D gene uncertain. CDR1 LNHDA and CDR2 SQIVND come from the germline V gene (reference sequence). V was trimmed by 3 bases and J by 3 bases, leaving 9 bases between them. The CDR3 contains 14 residues. The DNA of the CDR3 is TGTGCCAGTAGTATTACAGTATTTGGAAACACCATATATTTT. Protein sequence: CASSITVFGNTIYF.

The CDR3 DNA reads TGTGCCAGCAGCCCCCCCGGCCTAGCGGGGGGGACCAATGAGCAGTTCTTC. This encodes CASSPPGLAGGTNEQFF. The chain couples TRBV5-5 to TRBJ2-1, with 12 bases lining up with TRBD2. Germline CDR1 is SGHKS and CDR2 is YYEKEE (reference sequence). The CDR3 sequence is 17 residues long. Trimming removed 4 bases from V and 6 bases from J; junction bases left unmatched: 11.

The chain combines TRBV7-6 with TRBJ1-5; D gene ambiguous. V dropped 5 bases and J dropped 3 bases, with 14 bases sitting between them. From germline, CDR1 is SGHVS and CDR2 FNYEAQ. The CDR3 covers 15 residues. DNA of the CDR3: TGTGCCAGCAGCCCAGGAAGAGACAACAATCAGCCCCAGCATTTT. Translated: CASSPGRDNNQPQHF.

This clone was detected only a few times. This chain uses TRBV19 with TRBJ1-1; 10 bases fit TRBD1. CDR1 and CDR2 from the germline V gene are LNHDA and SQIVND (reference sequence). V shed 2 bases and J 4 bases; nucleotides not matched to a gene: 4. The CDR3 sequence is 15 residues long. In DNA form, the CDR3 reads TGTGCCAGTAGTATACCCCGGACAGGGGGCACTGAAGCTTTCTTT. Translating gives CASSIPRTGGTEAFF.